What follows are 15 T cell receptor beta chains derived from one specimen sequenced in a study of T cell repertoires in cytomegalovirus infection. TCRdb processed the reads anew with MiXCR; each CDR3 protein has one entry. Of approximately 500,000 distinct CDR3 sequences in the sample, about 26% were seen once. Input material: PBMCs. The source is a human donor in good health (CMV status not recorded). Some clones in this sample may be carry-over from other donors' samples.

The chain has TRBV6-4 and TRBJ2-1; 7 positions agree with TRBD1. Germline V CDR1 and CDR2: MRHNA, SNTAGT. The CDR3 sequence is 15 residues long. V dropped 2 bases and J dropped 2; count of bases not matched to a gene: 3. The DNA of the CDR3 is TGTGCCAGCAGTGACACCGGGACAGCCTACAATGAGCAGTTCTTC. It is translated as CASSDTGTAYNEQFF.

This clonotype has a handful of counts. The V call is TRBV12-3 or TRBV12-4, the J call TRBJ1-2; tentatively, D is TRBD1 (5 bases). The CDR3 has 16 amino acids. V was pared by 9 bases and J by 3 bases, with 23 bases between. The CDR3 bases are TGTGCCAGACCACGGGGCCCGGAAGTAAGGGACTATGGCTACACCTTC. Protein: CARPRGPEVRDYGYTF.

This clonotype turned up a few times. The genes are TRBV7-2 and TRBJ1-1, with TRBD1 as a possible D gene (5 bases). The CDR3 is 15 residues long. The germline CDR1 and CDR2 sequences are SGHTA and FQGNSA. Trimming removed 2 bases at V and 5 bases at J, with 15 bases between. The CDR3 loop is CASSLIALRGTEAFF. Written as DNA, the CDR3 is TGTGCCAGCAGCTTAATAGCACTGCGGGGGACTGAAGCTTTCTTT.

This clonotype turned up a few times. The chain couples TRBV20-1 to TRBJ1-1; no firm D call. The germline V and J ends were trimmed by 5 bases and 0 bases, with 10 bases remaining between them. This CDR3 region has 13 residues. Germline V gives CDR1 DFQATT, CDR2 SNEGSKA (reference sequence). The CDR3 DNA follows: TGCAGTGCTGGGCGGGAGTTGAACACTGAAGCTTTCTTT. Residues: CSAGRELNTEAFF.

J is TRBJ2-3 and V is TRBV4-2; D is perhaps TRBD2 (7 bases). Trimming removed 0 bases at V and 5 bases at J, with 18 bases between. This CDR3 is built from 17 residues. CDR1 and CDR2 (germline): LGHNA, YNFKEQ. Here the CDR3 reads CASSQDRGGGGGDTQYF. For the CDR3, the DNA is TGTGCCAGCAGCCAAGATCGGGGAGGGGGTGGCGGAGATACGCAGTATTTT.

This clonotype has only a few counts. This chain uses TRBV18 with TRBJ1-2; D is ambiguous. Germline loops: CDR1 KGHSH, CDR2 LQKENI. This CDR3 region has 13 residues. The V gene lost 5 bases and the J gene lost 4 bases, with 11 bases spanning the gap. CDR3 residues: CASSDGNFYGYTF. CDR3 sequence (DNA): TGTGCCAGCTCAGATGGAAATTTCTATGGCTACACCTTC.

The table lists this clonotype with a few counts. The J gene is TRBJ2-2, the V gene TRBV6-5; D call uncertain. Germline V gene sequence: CDR1 MNHEY, CDR2 SVGAGI. The CDR3 has 12 residues. Between the trimmed V and J ends, which lost 8 bases and 1 base, there was a span of 5 bases. CDR3: CASHRNTGELFF. The CDR3, as DNA: TGTGCCAGCCACCGGAACACCGGGGAGCTGTTTTTT.

The chain employs TRBV29-1 and TRBJ2-7; no firm D call. Germline V gene sequence: CDR1 SQVTM, CDR2 ANQGSEA. The CDR3 extends over 11 amino acids. V lost 3 bases and J lost 3, with 6 bases in between. The CDR3 nucleotides read TGCAGCGTTGATGTCAACTACGAGCAGTACTTC. Translating it yields CSVDVNYEQYF.

The rearrangement links TRBV7-9 to TRBJ2-1, with 10 bases lining up with TRBD1. This CDR3 contains 17 residues. V shed 1 base, J shed 2 bases, and the junction held 5 bases outside the gene matches. Germline V gene lookup returns CDR1 SEHNR and CDR2 FQNEAQ (reference sequence). DNA of the CDR3: TGTGCCAGCAGCTTAGGGCCGGGACAGGGGCCCTACAATGAGCAGTTCTTC. Its protein product is CASSLGPGQGPYNEQFF. Filled out from reference TRBV7-9 and TRBJ2-1, the complete variable domain reads DTGVSQNPRHKITKRGQNVTFRCDPISEHNRLYWYRQTLGQGPEFLTYFQNEAQLEKSRLLSDRFSAERPKGSFSTLEIQRTEQGDSAMYLCASSLGPGQGPYNEQFFGPGTRLTVL.

The V call is TRBV28, the J call TRBJ2-1; TRBD2 aligns across 7 bases. Germline V CDR1 and CDR2: MDHEN, SYDVKM. The CDR3 length is 16 residues. The trim removed 6 bases at V and 5 bases at J, leaving 13 bases unmatched. The CDR3 is CASSPAWAGGNNEQFF. The CDR3 DNA sequence: TGTGCCAGCAGCCCGGCATGGGCCGGGGGGAACAATGAGCAGTTCTTC.

V is TRBV20-1 and J is TRBJ2-3, with D perhaps matching TRBD1 (6 bases). The CDR3 spans 15 residues. Trimming cost V 0 bases and J 2 bases, with 12 bases left between them. The V gene's germline CDR1 is DFQATT and CDR2 SNEGSKA (reference sequence). The CDR3 is CSARDRQGTTDTQYF. DNA of the CDR3: TGCAGTGCTAGAGATCGTCAGGGGACCACAGATACGCAGTATTTT.

V usage is TRBV7-9 and J usage is TRBJ2-3; 9 bases align to TRBD2. Germline V lookup: CDR1 SEHNR, CDR2 FQNEAQ (reference sequence). The CDR3 runs to 16 residues. V lost 3 bases to trimming and J lost 1 base; unmatched junction nucleotides: 5. The CDR3 loop is CASSFRLAGRTDTQYF. In DNA form, the CDR3 reads TGTGCCAGCAGCTTTCGGCTAGCGGGGCGCACAGATACGCAGTATTTT.

This clonotype was recorded a few times. This chain connects TRBV28 to TRBJ1-2; TRBD1 aligns across 7 bases. With V trimmed by 8 bases and J by 4 bases, 7 bases remained unmatched. The CDR3 runs to 13 residues. CDR1 is MDHEN, CDR2 SYDVKM, per germline. Here the CDR3 reads CASQGQPGYGYTF. In DNA form, the CDR3 reads TGTGCCAGCCAGGGACAGCCCGGCTATGGCTACACCTTC.

The genes are TRBV6-2 or TRBV6-3 and TRBJ1-5; the D is unclear. V dropped 5 bases and J dropped 4 bases, with 12 bases sitting between them. Germline V gene lookup returns CDR1 MNHEY and CDR2 SVGEGT. The CDR3 length is 14 residues. DNA for the CDR3: TGTGCCAGCAGTCACCCGGTGGGAAATCAGCCCCAGCATTTT. Translating gives CASSHPVGNQPQHF.

The V and J genes are TRBV29-1 and TRBJ1-1; unclear D gene. V was clipped by 6 bases and J by 0 bases, with 11 bases between them. The CDR3 is 13 amino acids. Germline values: CDR1 SQVTM, CDR2 ANQGSEA. In DNA form, the CDR3 reads TGCAGCGTGGACCGGGGTTTGAACACTGAAGCTTTCTTT. Its translation: CSVDRGLNTEAFF.